What follows describes a single T cell receptor (beta chain). The antigen is undetermined. The data are from a study of early T cells in non-severe SARS-CoV-2 infection. Across the study: The chains were unpaired, and the sequenced material was bulk RNA from unsorted whole blood. Study-wide results and caveats: The VDJdb matching leaned toward anti-spike CD8 responses and overlooked private and CD4 specificities.

V lost 6 bases and J lost 2; bases outside the gene matches: 8. Per germline, CDR1 DFQATT and CDR2 SNEGSKA (reference sequence). The CDR3 covers 14 residues. Unique molecular identifiers (one per individual cDNA molecule) were attached. In TCRdb, the 5' RACE reads were re-called with MiXCR into one record per CDR3 protein. Of 80,000 to 100,000 distinct CDR3 sequences in the sample, approximately 15% are singletons; the top ten hold more than 6.5%. Sample: whole blood. The sequence was obtained from an adult who was a healthcare worker with PCR-confirmed SARS-CoV-2 infection or an uninfected control (not recorded which). The rearrangement uses TRBV20-1 and TRBJ2-7; 9 nucleotides match TRBD2. CDR3 in DNA: TGCAGTGCCCAGAACCCTAGCGGGACCTACGAGCAGTACTTC. It yields the protein CSAQNPSGTYEQYF.